This T cell receptor beta chain was sequenced for a study of T cell clones after liver transplantation. The CDR3 has 15 residues. CDR1 and CDR2 (germline): LGHNT, FRNRAP. Losses at the gene ends were 6 bases for V and 2 bases for J; bases not matched to a gene: 10. Study-level findings and limits: These preliminary findings come from unstandardized post-transplant sampling times.

The table came from immunoSEQ multiplex PCR; TCRdb's copy has only in-frame clones and leaves some out. The sample records over 25,000 clones, around 96% being singletons. In regard to this clone: The antigen is undetermined.

Thawed unstimulated PBMCs were FACS-sorted by CD3, CD4 and CD8 into two populations. V usage is TRBV12-5 and J usage is TRBJ2-7; 7 nucleotides agree with TRBD2. The starting material was CD8+ T cells from blood, obtained 12 months after liver transplant. This sequence originates from a human patient who received a liver transplant. Some T cells may be provided by the graft donor. DNA of the CDR3: TGTGCTAGTGGAGGCCGGGGGGAGGTCACCTACGAGCAGTACTTC. Amino acid sequence: CASGGRGEVTYEQYF.